This is a list of T cell receptor beta chains from one sample in a study of long-term antiretroviral therapy in people with HIV. Sequencing used immunoSEQ multiplex PCR; TCRdb keeps in-frame clones, though not all of them. The sample consists of 25,000 to 35,000 clones, around nine tenths of them appearing once. Source: unsorted PBMCs, taken approximately 5 years before starting antiretroviral therapy. These receptors originate from a man in his forties or fifties with HIV. The CDR3 runs from the conserved cysteine through the conserved F or W. A D gene is named only where the DNA matches it firmly. The size field is filled for only some rows; it gives once, few, many or a size class.

- | - | TRBJ1-6 | TRBV5-6 | TGTGCCAGCAGCTTGGCTTATAATTCACCCCTCCACTTT | CASSLAYNSPLHF
few | - | TRBJ1-2 | TRBV9 | TGTGCCAGCAGCCCGAATAGCAATGGCTACACCTTC | CASSPNSNGYTF
medium-sized | TRBD2 | TRBJ2-2 | TRBV10-1 | TGCGCCAGCAGTGAGATAGCGGGAGTGTATACCGGGGAGCTGTTTTTT | CASSEIAGVYTGELFF
- | - | TRBJ1-5 | TRBV15 | TGTGCCACCAGCAGAGGTACAGGGACCAATCAGCCCCAGCATTTT | CATSRGTGTNQPQHF
- | - | TRBJ2-6 | TRBV7-9 | TGTGCCAGCAGCTTAGCTCCAGGGGTTGGGGCCAACGTCCTGACTTTC | CASSLAPGVGANVLTF
- | - | TRBJ1-4 | TRBV28 | TGTGCCAGCAGTTTATTCGGGATAACTAATGAAAAACTGTTTTTT | CASSLFGITNEKLFF
- | - | TRBJ2-1 | TRBV6-4 | TGTGCCAGCAGTGACTCTACCGGGCGGCCCTACAATGAGCAGTTCTTC | CASSDSTGRPYNEQFF
- | - | TRBJ2-3 | TRBV10-3 | TGTGCCATCAGTGAGTCGATGAGCAGGGAGTATGCAGATACGCAGTATTTT | CAISESMSREYADTQYF
- | - | TRBJ1-3 | TRBV7-9 | TGTGCCAGCAGCCTCCAGGACTCTGGAAACACCATATATTTT | CASSLQDSGNTIYF
- | TRBD2 | TRBJ2-3 | TRBV2 | TGTGCCAGCAGTGTAGCGGGGACGGGTACGCAGTATTTT | CASSVAGTGTQYF